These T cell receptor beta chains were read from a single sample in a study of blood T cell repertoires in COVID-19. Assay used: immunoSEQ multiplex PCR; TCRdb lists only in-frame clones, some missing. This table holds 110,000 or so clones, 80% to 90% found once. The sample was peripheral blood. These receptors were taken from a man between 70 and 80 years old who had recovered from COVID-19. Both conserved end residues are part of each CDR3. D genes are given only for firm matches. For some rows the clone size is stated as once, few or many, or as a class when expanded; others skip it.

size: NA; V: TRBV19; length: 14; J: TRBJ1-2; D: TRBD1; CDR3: CASSPDRGSNGYTF; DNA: TGTGCCAGTAGTCCGGACAGGGGTTCTAATGGCTACACCTTC
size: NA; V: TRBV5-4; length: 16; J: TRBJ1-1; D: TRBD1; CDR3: CASSLSLTGRDTEAFF; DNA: TGTGCCAGCAGCTTGAGCCTGACAGGGAGAGACACTGAAGCTTTCTTT
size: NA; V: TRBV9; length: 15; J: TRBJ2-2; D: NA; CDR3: CASSGGGGFTGELFF; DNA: TGTGCCAGCAGCGGTGGAGGGGGCTTTACCGGGGAGCTGTTTTTT
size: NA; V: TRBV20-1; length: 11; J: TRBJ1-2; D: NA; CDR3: CSAGDTDGYTF; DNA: TGCAGTGCTGGGGACACCGATGGCTACACCTTC
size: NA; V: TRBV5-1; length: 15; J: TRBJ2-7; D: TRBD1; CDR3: CASSATGTGSGEQYF; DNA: TGCGCCAGCAGCGCAACCGGGACAGGGTCTGGCGAGCAGTACTTC
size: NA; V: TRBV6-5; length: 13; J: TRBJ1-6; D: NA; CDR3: CASGLSYNSPLHF; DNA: TGTGCCAGCGGACTCTCCTATAATTCACCCCTCCACTTT
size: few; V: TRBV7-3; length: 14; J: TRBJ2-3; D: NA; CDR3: CASSLARSTDTQYF; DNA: TGTGCCAGCAGCTTGGCCAGGAGCACAGATACGCAGTATTTT
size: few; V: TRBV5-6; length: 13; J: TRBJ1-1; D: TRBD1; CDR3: CASSAGQGVRAFF; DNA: TGTGCCAGCAGCGCGGGACAGGGGGTGAGAGCTTTCTTT
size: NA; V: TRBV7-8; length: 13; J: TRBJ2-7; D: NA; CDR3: CASSSRRDVEQYF; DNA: TGTGCCAGCAGCTCGCGTCGCGATGTCGAGCAGTACTTC
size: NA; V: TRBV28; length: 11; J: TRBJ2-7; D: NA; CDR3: CASVARREQYF; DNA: TGTGCCAGCGTCGCCCGGAGGGAGCAGTACTTC
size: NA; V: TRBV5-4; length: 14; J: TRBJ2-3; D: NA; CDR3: CASSLGGPTDTQYF; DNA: TGTGCCAGCAGCTTGGGGGGCCCGACGGATACGCAGTATTTT
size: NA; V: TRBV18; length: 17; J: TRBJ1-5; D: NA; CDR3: CASSPVDSGGSNQPQHF; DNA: TGTGCCAGCTCACCGGTGGATAGTGGAGGTAGCAATCAGCCCCAGCATTTT
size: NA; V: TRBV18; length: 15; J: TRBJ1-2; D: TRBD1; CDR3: CASSPPDRSDYGYTF; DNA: TGTGCCAGCTCACCACCGGACAGGTCGGACTATGGCTACACCTTC
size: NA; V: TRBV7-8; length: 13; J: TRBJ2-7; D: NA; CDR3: CASSSNIDYEQYF; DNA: TGTGCCAGCAGCTCCAACATCGACTACGAGCAGTACTTC
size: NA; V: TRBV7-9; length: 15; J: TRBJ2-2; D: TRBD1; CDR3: CASSLGQGGTGELFF; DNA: TGTGCCAGCAGCTTAGGACAGGGGGGCACCGGGGAGCTGTTTTTT
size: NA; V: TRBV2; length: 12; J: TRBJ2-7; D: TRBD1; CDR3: CASRRQGNEQYF; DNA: TGTGCCAGCAGAAGACAGGGTAACGAGCAGTACTTC
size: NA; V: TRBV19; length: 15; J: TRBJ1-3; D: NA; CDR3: CASSTSGQSGNTIYF; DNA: TGTGCCAGTAGTACCTCGGGACAATCTGGAAACACCATATATTTT
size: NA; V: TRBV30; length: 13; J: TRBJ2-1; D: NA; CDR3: CAWSVGGFYEQFF; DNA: TGTGCCTGGAGTGTTGGCGGGTTTTATGAGCAGTTCTTC
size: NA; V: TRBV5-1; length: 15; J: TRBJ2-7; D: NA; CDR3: CASTTLGGRGAEQYF; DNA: TGCGCCAGCACCACGCTGGGGGGGCGTGGGGCCGAGCAGTACTTC
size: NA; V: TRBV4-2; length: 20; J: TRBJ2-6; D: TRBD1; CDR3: CASSQARGTGKATGANVLTF; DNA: TGTGCCAGCAGCCAAGCTAGAGGGACAGGGAAAGCTACTGGGGCCAACGTCCTGACTTTC